The rows below give T cell receptor beta chains drawn from one sample of a study of OX40 agonist ivuxolimab in advanced cancers. Libraries were prepared by immunoSEQ multiplex PCR; TCRdb keeps only in-frame clonotypes and omits some of them. The data hold about 50,000 clones, with around 90% observed a single time. The sequences come from CD4+ or CD8+ T cells sorted from blood, collected in a trial of the OX40 agonist ivuxolimab. These receptors all come from an adult with an advanced solid tumor such as melanoma, head and neck, liver or kidney cancer. CDR3s include the opening cysteine and the closing phenylalanine or tryptophan. A D gene is named only where the DNA matches it firmly. Some rows mark clone size as missing; the rest say once, few, many or name a class of expanded clone.

clone size,J gene,V gene,D gene,CDR3 DNA,CDR3 protein
-,TRBJ2-1,TRBV7-9,TRBD2,TGTGCCAGCAGCTTTAGCGGGGGGTACTACAATGAGCAGTTCTTC,CASSFSGGYYNEQFF
-,TRBJ2-1,TRBV9,TRBD2,TGTGCCAGCAGCGTAGCTACGGGACTACAAGGGAGCTCCTACAATGAGCAGTTCTTC,CASSVATGLQGSSYNEQFF
-,TRBJ2-3,TRBV5-5,-,TGTGCCAGCAGCTTTGCAAGAGATACGCAGTATTTT,CASSFARDTQYF
once,TRBJ1-1,TRBV19,TRBD1,TGTGCCAGTAGTATAGTCCGGACAGGGGGAATCACTGAAGCTTTCTTT,CASSIVRTGGITEAFF
-,TRBJ1-1,TRBV19,-,TGTGCCAGTAGTGGGGGGGCAGGGCGAGCTTTCTTT,CASSGGAGRAFF
-,TRBJ1-2,TRBV27,-,TGTGCCAGCAGTCCTGACTTGGGCAGCTATGGCTACACCTTC,CASSPDLGSYGYTF
once,TRBJ2-7,TRBV12-5,TRBD1,TGTGCTAGTGGCCCCGGACAGGGGGCGAATCACGAGCAGTACTTC,CASGPGQGANHEQYF
-,TRBJ1-1,TRBV2,-,TGTGCCAGCTTAGGGAACACTGAAGCTTTCTTT,CASLGNTEAFF
-,TRBJ2-7,TRBV7-2,TRBD1,TGTGCCAGCAGCTTAGGGACAGGGAGCATGAACGAGCAGTACTTC,CASSLGTGSMNEQYF
-,TRBJ1-5,TRBV6-5,-,TGTGCCAGCAGCTCTCGGCACAATCAGCCCCAGCATTTT,CASSSRHNQPQHF
-,TRBJ1-1,TRBV28,-,TGTGCCAGCAGTAAACAGGGTTTTGAAGCTTTCTTT,CASSKQGFEAFF
-,TRBJ2-1,TRBV11-3,-,TGTGCCAGCAGCTTAGCCGGGGGCCCCTACAATGAGCAGTTCTTC,CASSLAGGPYNEQFF
-,TRBJ1-6,TRBV19,-,TGTGCCAGTAGGTCCGGACTACTCAACTATAATTCACCCCTCCACTTT,CASRSGLLNYNSPLHF
-,TRBJ1-2,TRBV2,-,TGTGCCAGCAGTGAAGAGGCCGGGACCCCCGGGGGCTACACCTTC,CASSEEAGTPGGYTF
-,TRBJ2-3,TRBV9,TRBD2,TGTGCCAGCAGCGGTGCTAGCGGGGTACGCACAGATACGCAGTATTTT,CASSGASGVRTDTQYF
-,TRBJ1-2,TRBV9,TRBD1,TGTGCCAGCAGCGTAGGGGACAGGGATGGCTACACCTTC,CASSVGDRDGYTF
-,TRBJ1-5,TRBV27,-,TGTGCCAGCAGTTTTTCAGTTTTACAGCCCCAGCATTTT,CASSFSVLQPQHF
-,TRBJ2-3,TRBV7-9,-,TGTGCCAGCAGCCCCAGCAAATCAGGGCTATATTCAGATACGCAGTATTTT,CASSPSKSGLYSDTQYF
medium-sized,TRBJ2-3,TRBV11-2,-,TGTGCCAGCAGCTCCCCATTGGCGCGTGCTAGCACAGATACGCAGTATTTT,CASSSPLARASTDTQYF
-,TRBJ1-3,TRBV19,-,TGTGCCAGTAGTATGTCCCCGACGTCTGGAAACACCATATATTTT,CASSMSPTSGNTIYF
-,TRBJ1-6,TRBV7-9,-,TGTGCCAGCAGCCGAGACAATTCACCCCTCCACTTT,CASSRDNSPLHF
-,TRBJ2-3,TRBV11-2,TRBD2,TGTGCCAGCAGCTTTAGCCGGGGGGGCCGGGATACGCAGTATTTT,CASSFSRGGRDTQYF
-,TRBJ1-6,TRBV27,TRBD1,TGTGCCAGCAGACCGGGACAGGGTAATTCACCCCTCCACTTT,CASRPGQGNSPLHF
-,TRBJ1-4,TRBV28,-,TGTGCCAGCACCTCGGACCGTCGTAATGAAAAACTGTTTTTT,CASTSDRRNEKLFF
few,TRBJ1-5,TRBV27,TRBD1,TGTGCCAGCAAGGGGGCAGGGTTAAATCAGCCCCAGCATTTT,CASKGAGLNQPQHF
-,TRBJ2-1,TRBV30,-,TGTGCCTGGAGTGTAAGTGGGGGGGCCTGGAATGAGCAGTTCTTC,CAWSVSGGAWNEQFF
-,TRBJ1-1,TRBV7-8,TRBD1,TGTGCCAGCAGCCCCCAGGGGGGAAACACTGAAGCTTTCTTT,CASSPQGGNTEAFF
-,TRBJ2-7,TRBV7-8,TRBD2,TGTGCCAGCAGCTTGGCGGGAGGGGGTCAGGACGAGCAGTACTTC,CASSLAGGGQDEQYF
-,TRBJ2-7,TRBV13,-,TGTGCCAGCAGCGCCAGGAGCGAGCAGTACTTC,CASSARSEQYF
-,TRBJ2-3,TRBV5-1,TRBD1,TGCGCCAGCAGTCAACCCCCGGGACAGGGGGACACAGATACGCAGTATTTT,CASSQPPGQGDTDTQYF
-,TRBJ2-1,TRBV4-1,-,TGCGCCAGCAGCCCAGAAGCGGGGACACGGGAGCAGTTCTTC,CASSPEAGTREQFF
once,TRBJ1-2,TRBV28,-,TGTGCCAGCAGCATGGGCCTCAGGGGCTATGGCTACACCTTC,CASSMGLRGYGYTF
-,TRBJ1-2,TRBV15,-,TGTGCCACCAGCAGAGATCGGGGATCTCGGTCAGGCTATGGCTACACCTTC,CATSRDRGSRSGYGYTF
-,TRBJ1-1,TRBV4-1,TRBD1,TGCGCCAGCAGCCAAGAGGGACAGGGCTACACTGAAGCTTTCTTT,CASSQEGQGYTEAFF
-,TRBJ2-3,TRBV27,-,TGTGCCAGCAGTGGGGGCAGGTATACGCAGTATTTT,CASSGGRYTQYF
-,TRBJ2-2,TRBV7-6,-,TGTGCCAGCAGCTTAGGTTGGGGTCCCGGGGAGCTGTTTTTT,CASSLGWGPGELFF
-,TRBJ2-3,TRBV6-1,-,TGTGCCAGCAAGTTTACAGATACGCAGTATTTT,CASKFTDTQYF
once,TRBJ1-1,TRBV4-1,TRBD1,TGCGCCAGCAGCCACCAGACAGGGGGCACTGAAGCTTTCTTT,CASSHQTGGTEAFF
-,TRBJ1-2,TRBV5-6,-,TGTGCCAGCAGCTTGGGGTCAGGGATAAAGTCCTATGGCTACACCTTC,CASSLGSGIKSYGYTF
once,TRBJ1-1,TRBV28,TRBD1,TGTGCCATCGGTGGGGACAGGGTAAGTCGGACGGGTGAAGCTTTCTTT,CAIGGDRVSRTGEAFF
-,TRBJ2-3,TRBV6-1,-,TGTGCCAGCAGTGAGCTAGGATGGGATACGCAGTATTTT,CASSELGWDTQYF